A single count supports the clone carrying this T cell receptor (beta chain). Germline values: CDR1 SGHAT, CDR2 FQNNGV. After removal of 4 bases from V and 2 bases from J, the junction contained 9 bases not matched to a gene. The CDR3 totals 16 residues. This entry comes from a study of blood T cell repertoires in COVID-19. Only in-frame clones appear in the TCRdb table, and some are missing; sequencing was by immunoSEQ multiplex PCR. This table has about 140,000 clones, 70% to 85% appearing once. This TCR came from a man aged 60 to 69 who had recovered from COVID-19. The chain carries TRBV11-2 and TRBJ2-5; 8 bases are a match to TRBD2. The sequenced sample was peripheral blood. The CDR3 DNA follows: TGTGCCAGCAGCTCCCGATGGTCTAGCGGGCAAGAGACCCAGTACTTC. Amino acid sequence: CASSSRWSSGQETQYF.